One and the same sample provided the 22 T cell receptor beta chains below, sequenced in a study of blood T cell repertoires in COVID-19. Profiled with immunoSEQ multiplex PCR; TCRdb holds only in-frame clones, not every one. Here the sample spans around 95,000 clones, about 85% being singletons. Sequencing input: peripheral blood. All receptors come from a man in his fifties or sixties with active or convalescent COVID-19.

The CDR3 DNA is TGTGCCAGCTCGCCCGGGACAGTCCCAGAGACCCAGTACTTC. This codes for CASSPGTVPETQYF. The V call is TRBV18, the J call TRBJ2-5; 7 bases map to TRBD1. Germline V CDR1 and CDR2: KGHSH, LQKENI. This CDR3 comprises 14 residues. Trimming removed 6 bases from V and 4 bases from J; junction bases left unmatched: 8.

This clone was counted a single time. The chain carries TRBV24-1 and TRBJ2-2; 8 bases line up with TRBD1. V lost 4 bases, J lost 9 bases, and 6 bases stayed unmatched. Germline CDR1 is KGHDR and CDR2 is SFDVKD. This CDR3 has 14 amino acids. CDR3 region: CATSDATGGRELFF. The CDR3 nucleotides are TGTGCCACCAGTGACGCCACAGGGGGGAGGGAGCTGTTTTTT.

The table lists this clone with a count of one. The gene calls are TRBV24-1 and TRBJ1-1; a possible D gene is TRBD1 (5 bases). The CDR3 spans 15 residues. The V gene's germline CDR1 is KGHDR and CDR2 SFDVKD. The ends were cut back, 3 bases at V and 2 bases at J, with 12 bases in the middle. This chain's CDR3 is CATSDAKGDNTEAFF. In nucleotides, the CDR3 is TGTGCCACCAGTGATGCCAAAGGGGATAACACTGAAGCTTTCTTT.

This rearrangement joins TRBV12-3 or TRBV12-4 to TRBJ2-5; no firm D call. This CDR3 is built from 13 residues. V lost 2 bases to trimming and J lost 2 bases, with 6 bases between them. As DNA, the CDR3 is TGTGCCAGCAGTTTATCTTATCAAGAGACCCAGTACTTC. Translated: CASSLSYQETQYF.

This clone has more than one count but fewer than ten. The genes are TRBV14 and TRBJ2-5; 8 bases line up with TRBD1. V was pared by 1 base and J by 4 bases, with 5 bases of the junction left unmatched. Germline lookup yields CDR1 SGHDN and CDR2 FVKESK. This CDR3 region has 15 residues. The CDR3 protein is CASSQGGQGGETQYF. Here the CDR3 DNA reads TGTGCCAGCAGCCAAGGCGGACAGGGCGGAGAGACCCAGTACTTC.

This chain connects TRBV5-4 to TRBJ2-1; TRBD1 matches 11 bases. The CDR3 is made up of 15 amino acids. Germline values: CDR1 SGHNT, CDR2 YYREEE (reference sequence). The junction had 6 bases not matched to a gene; V was cut back by 2 bases and J by 8 bases. The CDR3 DNA is TGTGCCAGCAGCTTCGGACAGGGGGCAAGCGATGAGCAGTTCTTC. This encodes CASSFGQGASDEQFF.

This clone was counted a single time. The V and J genes are TRBV5-1 and TRBJ2-3, with TRBD2 as a possible D gene (6 bases). Trimming cost V 4 bases and J 2 bases, with 17 bases left between them. The CDR3 is 16 amino acids. CDR1 is SGHRS, CDR2 YFSETQ, per germline. CDR3 DNA sequence: TGCGCCAGCAGCCGGTATGGCCGGGAGCCCACAGATACGCAGTATTTT. This sequence encodes CASSRYGREPTDTQYF.

This sequence joins TRBV12-5 and TRBJ1-1; 10 bases agree with TRBD1. Germline V gives CDR1 LGHNT, CDR2 FRNRAP. The CDR3 is made up of 13 amino acids. Germline trimming cut 6 bases from V and 8 bases from J; bases unmatched to any gene: 6. The CDR3 DNA reads TGTGCTAGTGGCCGGGACAGGGGAATCGAAGCTTTCTTT. Amino acid sequence: CASGRDRGIEAFF.

The table lists this clone with a count of one. The gene calls are TRBV7-2 and TRBJ1-2, with D maybe TRBD1 (5 bases). Trimming took off 2 bases at V and 6 bases at J, with 16 bases between the two ends. This CDR3 contains 15 residues. Germline-derived CDR1 and CDR2 are SGHTA and FQGNSA. The CDR3 region has the DNA TGTGCCAGCAGCTTAAGGGGAAGGAGTAAAAATGGCTACACCTTC. Amino acid sequence: CASSLRGRSKNGYTF.

CDR3 bases: TGTGCCAGCAGCTTAGGGCGGGGGGCATCTGTATACGAGCAGTACTTC. Its protein product is CASSLGRGASVYEQYF. The J gene is TRBJ2-7, the V gene TRBV7-2; 8 bases fit TRBD2. Germline CDR1 SGHTA, CDR2 FQGNSA. V gave up 1 base and J gave up 4 bases; unmatched junction bases: 9. The CDR3 is 16 residues long.

The V call is TRBV5-1, the J call TRBJ2-1, with 14 bases matching TRBD2. The V segment lost 4 bases and the J segment 8 bases; nucleotides outside the gene matches: 8. Germline-derived CDR1 and CDR2 are SGHRS and YFSETQ. CDR3 length equals 16 residues. In nucleotides, the CDR3 is TGCGCCAGCAGCGTAGGGACTAGCGGGAGAAGCGATGAGCAGTTCTTC. Its protein product is CASSVGTSGRSDEQFF.

The chain couples TRBV7-9 to TRBJ1-3; no reliable D call. Trimming stripped 1 base from V and 2 bases from J, with 9 bases between. Germline lookup yields CDR1 SEHNR and CDR2 FQNEAQ (reference sequence). This CDR3 comprises 15 residues. The CDR3 sequence is CASSLGAGTGNTIYF. The DNA of the CDR3 is TGTGCCAGCAGCTTAGGGGCCGGGACTGGAAACACCATATATTTT.

The V gene is TRBV19, the J gene TRBJ1-5; D remains ambiguous. Germline V gene sequence: CDR1 LNHDA, CDR2 SQIVND (reference sequence). The CDR3 spans 16 residues. With 4 bases removed from V and 1 base from J, the gap between germline ends came to 14 bases. As DNA, the CDR3 is TGTGCCAGTAGTAGAACCCCGGGATCCAGCAATCAGCCCCAGCATTTT. Protein: CASSRTPGSSNQPQHF.

The V call is TRBV9, the J call TRBJ1-1; tentative D call: TRBD1 (6 bases). The CDR3 sequence is 12 residues long. Germline CDR1 SGDLS, CDR2 YYNGEE. The V gene lost 7 bases and the J gene lost 3 bases, with 10 bases spanning the gap. The CDR3 here is CASGGVDTEAFF. DNA for the CDR3: TGTGCCAGCGGGGGCGTAGACACTGAAGCTTTCTTT.

This chain uses TRBV9 with TRBJ1-6; D is undetermined. The CDR3 is 12 residues long. CDR1 and CDR2 from the germline V gene are SGDLS and YYNGEE. The V end lost 5 bases, the J end lost 7 bases, and 7 bases lay between the germline ends. CDR3 amino acids: CASSGRNSPLHF. CDR3 sequence (DNA): TGTGCCAGCAGTGGGAGAAATTCACCCCTCCACTTT.

About this clone: One junction end does not reproduce the germline sequence, and a read error may be involved. This chain uses TRBV7-2 with TRBJ2-5; D uncertain. The CDR3 is 14 residues long. The V gene's germline CDR1 is SGHTA and CDR2 FQGNSA. CDR3 nucleotides: TGTGCCAGCAGCTTAGGAGGAAACCAGGAGACCCAGTACTTC. It translates to CASSLGGNQETQYF.

This clone was detected only once. CDR3 protein: CASSQDPNYQHSTF. The CDR3, as DNA: TGTGCCAGCAGCCAAGACCCGAATTACCAACATTCCACCTTC. This chain connects TRBV3-1 (or the pseudogene TRBV3-2) to TRBJ1-2; D is uncertain. The length of the CDR3 is 14 residues. CDR1 and CDR2 from the germline V gene are LGHDT and YNNKEL (reference sequence). The V end lost 0 bases, the J end lost 13 bases, and 18 bases lay between the germline ends.

The CDR3 nucleotides are TGTGCCAGTAGGGGGACAGGAGTGAGAAACTATGGCTACACCTTC. It is translated as CASRGTGVRNYGYTF. The chain joins TRBV19 to TRBJ1-2; 8 bases fit TRBD1. Trimming took 6 bases from V and 2 from J; bases not matched to a gene: 8. The CDR3 length is 15 residues. Germline loops: CDR1 LNHDA, CDR2 SQIVND (reference sequence).

V gene TRBV5-1 combines with J gene TRBJ2-1, with TRBD2 matching 11 bases. The CDR3 totals 15 residues. The germline V gene encodes CDR1 SGHRS and CDR2 YFSETQ. Trimming removed 1 base from V and 8 bases from J; junction bases left unmatched: 5. Here the CDR3 DNA reads TGCGCCAGCAGCTTGATCGGTAGCGGGAGGGATGAGCAGTTCTTC. This gives the protein CASSLIGSGRDEQFF.

V gene TRBV3-1 (or the pseudogene TRBV3-2) combines with J gene TRBJ2-1; 8 nucleotides align to TRBD2. The CDR3 consists of 15 residues. Losses at the gene ends were 4 bases for V and 7 bases for J; bases not matched to a gene: 9. Germline V lookup: CDR1 LGHDT, CDR2 YNNKEL (reference sequence). In DNA, the CDR3 is TGTGCCAGCAGCCCCCAAGCGGGAGCTCAGAATGAGCAGTTCTTC. This encodes CASSPQAGAQNEQFF.

This clone was observed once. The chain is built from TRBV19 and TRBJ2-7, with 9 bases identical to TRBD2. The CDR3 spans 14 residues. V dropped 5 bases and J dropped 3; count of bases not matched to a gene: 5. Germline CDR1 reads LNHDA; CDR2 reads SQIVND (reference sequence). The CDR3 protein is CASSATSGNYEQYF. CDR3 nucleotide sequence: TGTGCCAGTAGTGCGACTAGCGGTAACTACGAGCAGTACTTC.

This clone appeared a single time. The chain has TRBV6-5 and TRBJ1-2; 7 positions match TRBD1. Germline V gives CDR1 MNHEY, CDR2 SVGAGI. V lost 4 bases and J lost 0; bases outside the gene matches: 8. This CDR3 has 16 residues. The CDR3 coding sequence is TGTGCCAGCAGTTCCACAGGGACAGTCTCTAACTATGGCTACACCTTC. Translated, it gives CASSSTGTVSNYGYTF.